Described below is a single T cell receptor (beta chain) sequence and its context. As yet, its antigen is unknown. These data belong to a study of memory B cells and T cells in multiple sclerosis. Study-wide results and caveats: Normalization was needed because clone-set size differences affected shared clonotype counts.

TCRdb's table, derived via immunoSEQ multiplex PCR, lists solely in-frame clones and lacks some. The data contain 46,000 or so clones, around 80% of them seen just once; the ten biggest clones take up 1% to 1.3%. Separate sequencing covered autoproliferating (CFSE-dim) and non-proliferating (CFSE-high) T cells from stimulus-free culture. 5x10^7 CFSE-labeled PBMCs were cultured around seven days unstimulated, then replicate wells were pooled. This sequence was found in a human donor with multiple sclerosis. Sequencing was done on a sample of PBMCs from blood kept in culture.

As DNA, the CDR3 is TGTGCCAGCAGCGTTGGGACAGGGGGGAACTATGGCTACACCTTC. This gives the protein CASSVGTGGNYGYTF. J is TRBJ1-2 and V is TRBV9; 11 bases map to TRBD1. CDR3 length: 15 residues. Trimming removed 2 bases from V and 2 bases from J; junction bases left unmatched: 2. The germline CDR1 and CDR2 sequences are SGDLS and YYNGEE.